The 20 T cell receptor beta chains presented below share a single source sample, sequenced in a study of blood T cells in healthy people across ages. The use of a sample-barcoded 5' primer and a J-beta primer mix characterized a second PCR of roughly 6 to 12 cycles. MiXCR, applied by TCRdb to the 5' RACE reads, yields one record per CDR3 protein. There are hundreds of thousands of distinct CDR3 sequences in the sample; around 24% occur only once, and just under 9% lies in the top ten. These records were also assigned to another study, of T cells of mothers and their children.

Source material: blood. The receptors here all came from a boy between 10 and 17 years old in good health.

Written as DNA, the CDR3 is TGTGCCAGCAGCTTAGTAAGAGGACTCTATGGCTACACCTTC. Translating it yields CASSLVRGLYGYTF. The V gene is TRBV7-9, the J gene TRBJ1-2; D is ambiguous. CDR3 length equals 14 residues. V was shortened by 1 base and J by 4 bases, with 10 bases between the two germline ends. Germline assignment: CDR1 SEHNR and CDR2 FQNEAQ (reference sequence).

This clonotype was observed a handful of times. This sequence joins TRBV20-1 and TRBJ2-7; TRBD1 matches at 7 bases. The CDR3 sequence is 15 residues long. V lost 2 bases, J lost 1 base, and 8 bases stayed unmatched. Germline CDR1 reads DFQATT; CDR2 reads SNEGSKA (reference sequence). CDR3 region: CSARIKTGLSYEQYF. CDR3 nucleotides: TGCAGTGCTAGAATAAAGACAGGGCTGTCCTACGAGCAGTACTTC.

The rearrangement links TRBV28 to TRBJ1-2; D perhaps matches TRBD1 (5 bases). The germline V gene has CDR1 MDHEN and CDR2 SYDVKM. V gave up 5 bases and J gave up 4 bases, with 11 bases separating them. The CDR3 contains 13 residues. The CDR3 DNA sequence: TGTGCCAGCAGTACAATGACAGCCTATGGCTACACCTTC. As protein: CASSTMTAYGYTF.

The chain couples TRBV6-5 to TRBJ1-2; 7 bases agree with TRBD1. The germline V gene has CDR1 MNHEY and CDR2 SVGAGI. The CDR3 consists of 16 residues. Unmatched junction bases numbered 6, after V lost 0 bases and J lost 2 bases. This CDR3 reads CASSYSPGQPNYGYTF. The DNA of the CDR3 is TGTGCCAGCAGTTACTCCCCGGGACAGCCCAACTATGGCTACACCTTC.

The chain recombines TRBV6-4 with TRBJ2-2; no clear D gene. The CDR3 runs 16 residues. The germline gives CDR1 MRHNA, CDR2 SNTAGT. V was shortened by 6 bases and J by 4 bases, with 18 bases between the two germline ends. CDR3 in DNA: TGTGCCAGCAGCGCCCTTGGCGGCCCCAGCACCGGGGAGCTGTTTTTT. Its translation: CASSALGGPSTGELFF.

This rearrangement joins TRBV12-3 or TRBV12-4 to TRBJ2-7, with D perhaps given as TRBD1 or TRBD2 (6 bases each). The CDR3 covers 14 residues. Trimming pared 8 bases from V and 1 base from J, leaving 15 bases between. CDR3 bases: TGTGCCAGCGCAATTAGGGGGGCATCCTACGAGCAGTACTTC. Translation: CASAIRGASYEQYF.

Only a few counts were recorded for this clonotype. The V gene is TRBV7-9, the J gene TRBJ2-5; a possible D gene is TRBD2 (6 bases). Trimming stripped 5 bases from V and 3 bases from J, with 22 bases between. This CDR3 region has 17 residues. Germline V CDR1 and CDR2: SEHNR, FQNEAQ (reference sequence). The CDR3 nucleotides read TGTGCCAGCAGCCCGGATCCCCAGCTGGGGGGTAAAGAGACCCAGTACTTC. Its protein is CASSPDPQLGGKETQYF. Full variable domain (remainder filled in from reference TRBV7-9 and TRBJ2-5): DTGVSQNPRHKITKRGQNVTFRCDPISEHNRLYWYRQTLGQGPEFLTYFQNEAQLEKSRLLSDRFSAERPKGSFSTLEIQRTEQGDSAMYLCASSPDPQLGGKETQYFGPGTRLLVL.

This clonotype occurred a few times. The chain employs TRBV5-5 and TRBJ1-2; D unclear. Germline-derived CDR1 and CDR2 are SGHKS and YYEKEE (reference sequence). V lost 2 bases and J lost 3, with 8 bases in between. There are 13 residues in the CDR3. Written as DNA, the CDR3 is TGTGCCAGCAGCTTAACAGATCACTATGGCTACACCTTC. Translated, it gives CASSLTDHYGYTF.

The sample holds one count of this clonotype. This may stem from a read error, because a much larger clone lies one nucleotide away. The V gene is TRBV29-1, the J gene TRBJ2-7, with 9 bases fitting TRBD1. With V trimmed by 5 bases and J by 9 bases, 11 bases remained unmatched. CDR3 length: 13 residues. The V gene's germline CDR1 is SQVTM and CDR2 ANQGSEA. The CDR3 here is CSVQGQGPGPQYF. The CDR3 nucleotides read TGCAGCGTTCAAGGACAGGGGCCGGGGCCGCAGTACTTC.

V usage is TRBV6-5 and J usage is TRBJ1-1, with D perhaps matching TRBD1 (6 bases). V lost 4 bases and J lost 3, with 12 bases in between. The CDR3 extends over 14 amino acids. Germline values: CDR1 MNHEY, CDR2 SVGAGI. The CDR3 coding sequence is TGTGCCAGCAGTTCCTGGGGGCTTGACACTGAAGCTTTCTTT. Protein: CASSSWGLDTEAFF.

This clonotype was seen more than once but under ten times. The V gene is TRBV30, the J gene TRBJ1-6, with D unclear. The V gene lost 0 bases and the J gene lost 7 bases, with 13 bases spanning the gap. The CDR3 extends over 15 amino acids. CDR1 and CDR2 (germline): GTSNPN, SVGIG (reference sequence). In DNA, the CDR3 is TGTGCCTGGAGTGTACCGGACCGGAGGAATTCACCCCTCCACTTT. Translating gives CAWSVPDRRNSPLHF.

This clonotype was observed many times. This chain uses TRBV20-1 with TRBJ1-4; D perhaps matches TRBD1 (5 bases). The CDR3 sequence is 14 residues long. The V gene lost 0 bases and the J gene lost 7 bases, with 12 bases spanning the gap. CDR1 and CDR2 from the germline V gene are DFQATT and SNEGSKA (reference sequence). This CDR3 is CSARDSQGVEKLFF. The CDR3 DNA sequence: TGCAGTGCTAGAGATTCCCAGGGAGTTGAAAAACTGTTTTTT.

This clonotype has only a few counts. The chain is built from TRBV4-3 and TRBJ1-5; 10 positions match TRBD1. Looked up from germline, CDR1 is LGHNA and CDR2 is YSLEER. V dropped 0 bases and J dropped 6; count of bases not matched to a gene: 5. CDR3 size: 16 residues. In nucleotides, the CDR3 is TGCGCCAGCAGCCAAGACCGCAGGACAGGGGGTCAGCCCCAGCATTTT. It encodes CASSQDRRTGGQPQHF.

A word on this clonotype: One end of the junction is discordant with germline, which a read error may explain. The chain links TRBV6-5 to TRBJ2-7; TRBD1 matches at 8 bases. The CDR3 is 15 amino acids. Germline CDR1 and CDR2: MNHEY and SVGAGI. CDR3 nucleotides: TGTGCCAGCAGTAACTCCGGGACAGGCTCCTACGAGCAGTACTTC. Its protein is CASSNSGTGSYEQYF.

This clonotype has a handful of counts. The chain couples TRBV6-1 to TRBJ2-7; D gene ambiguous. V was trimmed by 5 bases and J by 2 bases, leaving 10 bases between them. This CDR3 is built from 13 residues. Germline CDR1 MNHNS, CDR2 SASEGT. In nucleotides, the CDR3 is TGTGCCAGCAGTCCCCGATCGGCCTACGAGCAGTACTTC. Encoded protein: CASSPRSAYEQYF.

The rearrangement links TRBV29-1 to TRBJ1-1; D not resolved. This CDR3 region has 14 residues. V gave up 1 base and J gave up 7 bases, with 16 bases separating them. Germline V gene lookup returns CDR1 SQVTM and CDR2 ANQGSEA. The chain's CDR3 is CSVEVGGQKLEAFF. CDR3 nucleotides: TGCAGCGTTGAAGTCGGTGGTCAGAAACTTGAAGCTTTCTTT.

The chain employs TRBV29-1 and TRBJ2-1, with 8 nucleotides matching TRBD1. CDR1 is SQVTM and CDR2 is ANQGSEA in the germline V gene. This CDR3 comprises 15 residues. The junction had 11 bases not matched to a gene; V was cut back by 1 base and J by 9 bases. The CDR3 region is CSVEGGQVGRGEQFF. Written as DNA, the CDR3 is TGCAGCGTTGAAGGGGGACAGGTAGGGCGGGGTGAGCAGTTCTTC.

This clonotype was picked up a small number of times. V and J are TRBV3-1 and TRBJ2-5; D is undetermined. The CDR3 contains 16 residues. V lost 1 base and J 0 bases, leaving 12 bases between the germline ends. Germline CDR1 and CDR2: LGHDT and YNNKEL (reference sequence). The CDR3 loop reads CASSQGRDVYQETQYF. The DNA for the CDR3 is TGTGCCAGCAGCCAAGGCCGAGACGTGTACCAAGAGACCCAGTACTTC.

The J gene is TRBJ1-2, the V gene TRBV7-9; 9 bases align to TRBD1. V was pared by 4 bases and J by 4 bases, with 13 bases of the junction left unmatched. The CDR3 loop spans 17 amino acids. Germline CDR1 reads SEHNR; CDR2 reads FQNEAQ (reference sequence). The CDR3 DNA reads TGTGCCAGCAGCTCGACCCTCCCCGGGACAGGGTTCTATGGCTACACCTTC. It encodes CASSSTLPGTGFYGYTF.

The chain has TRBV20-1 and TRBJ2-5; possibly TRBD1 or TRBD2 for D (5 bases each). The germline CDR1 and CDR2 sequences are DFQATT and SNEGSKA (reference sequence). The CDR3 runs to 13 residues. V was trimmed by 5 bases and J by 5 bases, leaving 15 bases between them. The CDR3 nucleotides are TGCAGTGCTCGACCCTGGGGGATGGAGACCCAGTACTTC. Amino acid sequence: CSARPWGMETQYF.